A selection of T cell receptor beta chains follows, all from one sample in a study of response to subunit inactivated influenza vaccine. TCRdb reprocessed the RT-PCR reads via MiXCR and lists one record per CDR3 protein. The sample yields hundreds of thousands of distinct CDR3 sequences, 9.5% to 13% seen once. The sample was PBMCs from blood, taken more than 35 days after vaccination. These TCRs come from a man in his fifties or sixties who received an inactivated influenza vaccine. Each CDR3 is given without its conserved first and last residue. The order of the fields is V gene, J gene, CDR3 protein.

>TRBV7-9|TRBJ2-5
ASSTDLAGRETQY
>TRBV5-4|TRBJ2-3
ASSMGQITDTQY
>TRBV7-2|TRBJ2-5
ASSFGGRVKWETQY
>TRBV28|TRBJ2-1
ASSKRQGRYNEQF
>TRBV11-2|TRBJ2-4
ASSLGGLWLAKNIQY
>TRBV3-1|TRBJ2-2
ASSPPPGLPSGTGELF
>TRBV20-1|TRBJ2-1
SAPRTTAIYNEQF
>TRBV6-2/TRBV6-3|TRBJ2-6
ASSWGQGRNSGASVLT
>TRBV5-6|TRBJ2-6
ASSSMGTAGANVLT
>TRBV20-1|TRBJ2-1
SVAGLAGQNEQF
>TRBV6-1|TRBJ1-1
ASSEVRGVGRAF
>TRBV3-1|TRBJ2-1
ASSQAAQGEQF
>TRBV5-1|TRBJ2-2
ASSTLWGRGGTGELF
>TRBV7-3|TRBJ2-1
ASSAGLAGVYNEQF
>TRBV28|TRBJ2-1
ASSPSPGYRVVHEQF
>TRBV25-1|TRBJ2-7
ASSQTGGGGEQY
>TRBV12-3/TRBV12-4|TRBJ2-7
ASSLESVYEQY
>TRBV15|TRBJ2-2
ATSRAATRAGELF
>TRBV20-1|TRBJ2-7
SAHRDMVSEQY
>TRBV4-3|TRBJ2-3
ASSQDSSSPTDTQY
>TRBV20-1|TRBJ2-1
SARQAGTTYNEQF
>TRBV11-2|TRBJ2-1
ASNPREGPLSSYNEQF
>TRBV5-1|TRBJ2-5
ASSFDPSRLAGYQETQY
>TRBV7-2|TRBJ2-3
ASSFGHSTDTQY
>TRBV6-9|TRBJ2-7
ASSHGTAGCEQY
>TRBV12-3/TRBV12-4|TRBJ2-3
ASSHSGLLITDTQY
>TRBV20-1|TRBJ2-5
SARRDPRWTQY
>TRBV4-3|TRBJ2-5
ASSQKLTSGYQETQY